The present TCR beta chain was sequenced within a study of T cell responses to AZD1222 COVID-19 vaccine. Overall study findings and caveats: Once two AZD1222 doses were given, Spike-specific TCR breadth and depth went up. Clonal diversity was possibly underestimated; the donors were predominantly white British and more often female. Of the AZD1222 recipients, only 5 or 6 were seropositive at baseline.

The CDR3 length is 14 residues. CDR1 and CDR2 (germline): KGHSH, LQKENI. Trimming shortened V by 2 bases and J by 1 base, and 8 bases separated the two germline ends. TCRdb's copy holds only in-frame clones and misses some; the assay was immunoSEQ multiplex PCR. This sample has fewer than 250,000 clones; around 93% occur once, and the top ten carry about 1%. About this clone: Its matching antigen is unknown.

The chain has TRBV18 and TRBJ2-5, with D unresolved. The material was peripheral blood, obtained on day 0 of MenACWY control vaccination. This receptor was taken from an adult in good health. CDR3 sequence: CASSPSYVQETQYF. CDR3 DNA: TGTGCCAGCTCACCATCCTACGTCCAAGAGACCCAGTACTTC.